These 28 T cell receptor beta chains originate from one sample sequenced in a study of T cells after posttransplantation cyclophosphamide. Method: immunoSEQ multiplex PCR; TCRdb's copy keeps in-frame clones and lacks some. The sample is made up of about 30,000 clones, none counted only once. The specimen sequenced was PBMCs. The receptor set was obtained from a woman in her fifties or sixties in good health, CMV-negative, and a related stem cell transplant donor.

This clone occurred many times. The genes are TRBV7-2 and TRBJ1-2, with a possible D match to TRBD1 (5 bases). CDR3 length: 14 amino acids. Germline loops: CDR1 SGHTA, CDR2 FQGNSA. V was shortened by 1 base and J by 6 bases, with 12 bases between the two germline ends. Here the CDR3 reads CASSLGSGSDGYTF. The CDR3 region has the DNA TGTGCCAGCAGCTTAGGATCAGGGTCCGATGGCTACACCTTC.

In its sample, this clone was seen many times. The genes are TRBV4-3 and TRBJ2-1; a possible D gene is TRBD2 (5 bases). The V end was cut by 0 bases, the J end by 8 bases, with 14 bases between. CDR3 length: 15 residues. Germline lookup yields CDR1 LGHNA and CDR2 YSLEER. In DNA form, the CDR3 reads TGCGCCAGCAGCCAAGACCCGGGGTCCGGGGATGAGCAGTTCTTC. Residues: CASSQDPGSGDEQFF.

Ten or more counts support this clone. A junction end diverges from the germline sequence, so it may reflect a read error. The CDR3 loop is CTSSQRGSRRNLAQFF. The CDR3 DNA reads TGCACCAGCAGCCAAAGGGGCAGCCGACGAAACTTAGCGCAGTTCTTC. The chain carries TRBV4-1 and TRBJ2-1, with D tentatively TRBD1 (5 bases). The germline V gene has CDR1 MGHRA and CDR2 YSYEKL. There are 16 residues in the CDR3.

This chain links TRBV5-1 with TRBJ2-5, with 11 bases identical to TRBD2. J lost 7 bases, V lost 6 bases, and 8 bases had no gene match. The germline gives CDR1 SGHRS, CDR2 YFSETQ. CDR3 length equals 14 residues. The CDR3 region has the DNA TGCGCCAGCAATAGCGGGAGGGCCCCCGGGACCCAGTACTTC. This sequence encodes CASNSGRAPGTQYF.

The table lists this clone with many counts. The chain employs TRBV2 and TRBJ2-2; a possible D gene is TRBD1 (5 bases). V was cut by 5 bases and J by 2 bases, with 12 bases left in between. The CDR3 has 15 residues. In germline, CDR1 is SNHLY, CDR2 FYNNEI. Here the CDR3 DNA reads TGTGCCAGCAGTTCCAGGGTCCTAAACACCGGGGAGCTGTTTTTT. It specifies CASSSRVLNTGELFF. The full variable domain, its missing parts supplied by reference TRBV2 and TRBJ2-2, is EPEVTQTPSHQVTQMGQEVILRCVPISNHLYFYWYRQILGQKVEFLVSFYNNEISEKSEIFDDQFSVERPDGSNFTLKIRSTKLEDSAMYFCASSSRVLNTGELFFGEGSRLTVL.

There are many counts of this clone. V and J are TRBV4-1 and TRBJ2-7; TRBD2 matches 12 bases. This CDR3 contains 16 residues. CDR1 and CDR2 from the germline V gene are MGHRA and YSYEKL. Unmatched junction bases numbered 9, after V lost 4 bases and J lost 5 bases. The CDR3 DNA sequence: TGCGCCAGCAGCCGGAAGACTAGCGGGAGTGAAAACGAGCAGTACTTC. Its translation: CASSRKTSGSENEQYF.

This clone was seen at least ten times. The chain has TRBV18 and TRBJ1-6; tentatively, D is TRBD1 (5 bases). CDR1 KGHSH and CDR2 LQKENI come from the germline V gene. Trimming took 2 bases from V and 6 from J, leaving 11 bases between them. The CDR3 covers 15 residues. CDR3 in DNA: TGTGCCAGCTCACCAGACTGGACAACTAATTCACCCCTCCACTTT. This codes for CASSPDWTTNSPLHF.

This clone has at least ten counts. The chain couples TRBV5-1 to TRBJ2-1; 8 positions agree with TRBD2. The V gene's germline CDR1 is SGHRS and CDR2 YFSETQ. The CDR3 length is 16 residues. J lost 0 bases, V lost 5 bases, and 7 bases had no gene match. This CDR3 reads CASRAGGRSSYNEQFF. CDR3 DNA sequence: TGCGCCAGCAGGGCTGGCGGGAGGAGCTCCTACAATGAGCAGTTCTTC.

This clone showed up many times. V and J are TRBV28 and TRBJ1-1, with D possibly being TRBD1 (6 bases). The CDR3 has 18 residues. CDR1 is MDHEN and CDR2 is SYDVKM in the germline V gene. Deletions cut 2 bases from V and 3 bases from J, with 22 bases between. CDR3 sequence: CASSLPGPPGDRDTEAFF. The DNA of the CDR3 is TGTGCCAGCAGTTTACCGGGGCCCCCAGGGGATAGGGACACTGAAGCTTTCTTT.

This clone has a count of ten or more. CDR3 sequence reads: CASSLALANIQYF. CDR3 in DNA: TGTGCCAGCAGTTTGGCGCTAGCAAACATTCAGTACTTC. The gene calls are TRBV12-3 or TRBV12-4 and TRBJ2-4; D perhaps matches TRBD2 (5 bases). The CDR3 extends over 13 amino acids. V was trimmed by 3 bases and J by 6 bases, leaving 9 bases between them.

The sample holds many counts of this clone. The rearrangement links TRBV18 to TRBJ1-5; 10 bases are a match to TRBD1. V lost 3 bases to trimming and J lost 5 bases; unmatched junction nucleotides: 7. CDR3 length: 16 residues. CDR1 is KGHSH, CDR2 LQKENI, per germline. The chain's CDR3 is CASSPGTGVSDQPQHF. DNA for the CDR3: TGTGCCAGCTCACCCGGGACAGGGGTATCCGATCAGCCCCAGCATTTT.

This clone was detected only a few times. This chain uses TRBV28 with TRBJ1-1; TRBD1 might be the D (6 bases). The CDR3 runs to 12 residues. V was cut by 5 bases and J by 10 bases, with 14 bases left in between. Germline V lookup: CDR1 MDHEN, CDR2 SYDVKM. CDR3 DNA sequence: TGTGCCAGCAGTGTCCAGGGGTTGACAGCTTTCTTT. It translates to CASSVQGLTAFF. Drawing the rest from reference TRBV28 and TRBJ1-1, the complete variable domain is DVKVTQSSRYLVKRTGEKVFLECVQDMDHENMFWYRQDPGLGLRLIYFSYDVKMKEKGDIPEGYSVSREKKERFSLILESASTNQTSMYLCASSVQGLTAFFGQGTRLTVV.

In its sample, this clone was seen many times. The CDR3 spells CASSPPSGASTDTQYF. CDR3 bases: TGCGCCAGCAGCCCGCCGAGCGGAGCTAGCACAGATACGCAGTATTTT. This rearrangement joins TRBV4-1 to TRBJ2-3; D is perhaps TRBD2 (5 bases). V shed 4 bases and J shed 0 bases, with 14 bases lying between them. The CDR3 spans 16 residues. The germline CDR1 and CDR2 sequences are MGHRA and YSYEKL.

There are many counts of this clone. The chain couples TRBV9 to TRBJ2-1; D is undetermined. Trimming pared 2 bases from V and 5 bases from J, leaving 2 bases between. This CDR3 spans 11 amino acids. CDR1 and CDR2 from the germline V gene are SGDLS and YYNGEE. The CDR3 DNA reads TGTGCCAGCAGCGTCGACAATGAGCAGTTCTTC. This encodes CASSVDNEQFF. The full variable domain, with the rest looked up from reference TRBV9 and TRBJ2-1, is DSGVTQTPKHLITATGQRVTLRCSPRSGDLSVYWYQQSLDQGLQFLIQYYNGEERAKGNILERFSAQQFPDLHSELNLSSLELGDSALYFCASSVDNEQFFGPGTRLTVL.

This clone was counted many times. This rearrangement joins TRBV6-2 or TRBV6-3 to TRBJ2-3; D is possibly TRBD1 (6 bases). V was cut by 7 bases and J by 5 bases, with 10 bases left in between. This CDR3 region has 12 residues. CDR1 is MNHEY, CDR2 SVGEGT, per germline. CDR3: CASKKGVDTQYF. Here the CDR3 DNA reads TGTGCCAGCAAGAAGGGGGTAGATACGCAGTATTTT.

This clone was seen many times. The rearrangement links TRBV27 to TRBJ2-7, with D perhaps TRBD2 (6 bases). Germline V gene data show CDR1 as MNHEY and CDR2 as SMNVEV (reference sequence). The CDR3 has 14 amino acids. With 6 bases removed from V and 4 bases from J, the gap between germline ends came to 16 bases. CDR3 protein: CASRNSGGRYEQYF. CDR3 DNA: TGTGCCAGCAGGAACTCCGGGGGTAGGTACGAGCAGTACTTC.

This clone was detected many times. This chain links TRBV5-6 with TRBJ1-4; D not resolved. This CDR3 has 13 residues. Germline CDR1 reads SGHDT; CDR2 reads YYEEEE. The germline V and J ends were trimmed by 2 bases and 6 bases, with 8 bases remaining between them. The CDR3 sequence is CASSFGVDEKLFF. The DNA of the CDR3 is TGTGCCAGCAGCTTCGGGGTGGATGAAAAACTGTTTTTT.

This clone was seen many times. The chain carries TRBV4-2 and TRBJ1-1; 8 nucleotides align to TRBD1. Germline lookup yields CDR1 LGHNA and CDR2 YNFKEQ. The length of the CDR3 is 15 residues. The V gene end was trimmed by 5 bases and the J gene end by 3 bases; junction bases not matched to a gene: 8. The CDR3 here is CASSTQGAPYTEAFF. CDR3 bases: TGTGCCAGCAGCACGCAGGGGGCGCCGTACACTGAAGCTTTCTTT.

This clone was seen at least ten times. CDR3 in DNA: TGTGCCAGCAGGACCCCCGGGACTAGCGGCTCATACAATGAGCAGTTCTTC. Translation: CASRTPGTSGSYNEQFF. The J gene is TRBJ2-1, the V gene TRBV28, with TRBD2 matching over 11 bases. This CDR3 comprises 17 residues. From germline, CDR1 is MDHEN and CDR2 SYDVKM. Unmatched junction bases numbered 11, after V lost 6 bases and J lost 4 bases.

This clone was recorded many times. In DNA, the CDR3 is TGTGCCAGCAGCTTACGACCTGGACTTCGCACAGATACGCAGTATTTT. Amino acids: CASSLRPGLRTDTQYF. The rearrangement uses TRBV5-6 and TRBJ2-3; a possible D gene is TRBD2 (5 bases). Trimming took 2 bases from V and 1 from J, leaving 14 bases between them. CDR1 is SGHDT, CDR2 YYEEEE, per germline. The CDR3 consists of 16 residues. Full variable domain (rest looked up from reference TRBV5-6 and TRBJ2-3): DAGVTQSPTHLIKTRGQQVTLRCSPKSGHDTVSWYQQALGQGPQFIFQYYEEEERQRGNFPDRFSGHQFPNYSSELNVNALLLGDSALYLCASSLRPGLRTDTQYFGPGTRLTVL.

This clone appeared many times. The chain links TRBV10-1 to TRBJ1-2; D is possibly TRBD1 (6 bases). The germline V and J ends were trimmed by 5 bases and 4 bases, with 8 bases remaining between them. Looked up from germline, CDR1 is WNHNN and CDR2 is SYGVQD (reference sequence). The CDR3 spans 12 residues. CDR3: CASSQGTYGYTF. For the CDR3, the DNA is TGCGCCAGCAGTCAGGGGACCTATGGCTACACCTTC.

This clone has a count of ten or more. The V and J genes are TRBV6-6 and TRBJ2-5; no clear D. The CDR3 consists of 11 residues. CDR1 MNHNY and CDR2 SVGAGI come from the germline V gene (reference sequence). V was pared by 5 bases and J by 4 bases, with 5 bases between. CDR3 residues: CASSPRETQYF. The CDR3 DNA follows: TGTGCCAGCAGTCCTAGAGAGACCCAGTACTTC.

This clone was recorded many times. The V gene is TRBV27, the J gene TRBJ1-5, with TRBD1 as a possible D gene (5 bases). Germline V gene data show CDR1 as MNHEY and CDR2 as SMNVEV (reference sequence). V lost 5 bases to trimming and J lost 2 bases, with 13 bases between them. The CDR3 covers 15 residues. Written as DNA, the CDR3 is TGTGCCAGCAGTATTCAGGGCGAGGGCAATCAGCCCCAGCATTTT. It specifies CASSIQGEGNQPQHF.

This clone was seen ten or more times. The gene calls are TRBV18 and TRBJ2-7, with 9 bases lining up with TRBD1. This CDR3 is built from 14 residues. V dropped 3 bases and J dropped 2; count of bases not matched to a gene: 2. Germline loops: CDR1 KGHSH, CDR2 LQKENI. As DNA, the CDR3 is TGTGCCAGCTCACCCGGACAGGGGCCCTACGAGCAGTACTTC. The encoded protein is CASSPGQGPYEQYF.

This clone appeared a few times. The chain carries TRBV7-3 and TRBJ1-1; TRBD1 is a possible D gene (6 bases). The CDR3 extends over 16 amino acids. Trimming left V 5 bases short and J 2 bases short, with 18 bases between. CDR1 SGHTA and CDR2 FQGTGA come from the germline V gene. The CDR3 sequence: CASSPTGGGRNTEAFF. The CDR3 nucleotides read TGTGCCAGCAGCCCTACCGGGGGGGGGCGTAACACTGAAGCTTTCTTT.

This clone was detected ten times or more. The J gene is TRBJ2-2, the V gene TRBV7-7, with TRBD2 matching over 7 bases. The CDR3 consists of 15 residues. The V gene end was trimmed by 5 bases and the J gene end by 5 bases; junction bases not matched to a gene: 8. Germline lookup yields CDR1 SSHAT and CDR2 FNYEAQ (reference sequence). CDR3 sequence (DNA): TGTGCCAGCAGCGTTGGCGGGAGACGGACCGGGGAGCTGTTTTTT. This codes for CASSVGGRRTGELFF.

This clone was counted at least ten times. The V call is TRBV7-2, the J call TRBJ2-3, with 12 bases identical to TRBD2. In germline, CDR1 is SGHTA, CDR2 FQGNSA. The CDR3 length is 14 residues. The junction had 6 bases not matched to a gene; V was cut back by 5 bases and J by 9 bases. The CDR3 DNA reads as TGTGCCAGCAGCCGTGGACTAGCGGGGAGAACGCAGTATTTT. Protein sequence: CASSRGLAGRTQYF.

This rearrangement joins TRBV4-3 to TRBJ2-3; 9 bases are shared with TRBD2. From germline, CDR1 is LGHNA and CDR2 YSLEER. V lost 0 bases to trimming and J lost 10 bases; unmatched junction nucleotides: 11. The CDR3 runs 16 residues. The CDR3 here is CASSQDVLGGGEAQYF. Written as DNA, the CDR3 is TGCGCCAGCAGCCAAGATGTTCTGGGCGGGGGGGAGGCGCAGTATTTT.